These T cell receptor beta chains were read from a single sample in a study of cytomegalovirus exposure and HLA in healthy donors. The protocol was immunoSEQ multiplex PCR, while the TCRdb copy is restricted to in-frame clones and leaves out a portion. The repertoire holds more than 85,000 clones, roughly 69% seen once, with approximately 6% in the top ten. Sequencing used PBMCs. The receptors here all came from a woman aged 30 to 39 in good health and CMV-seronegative. The CDR3 runs from the conserved cysteine through the conserved F or W. The D gene is left open where the match is weak. Clone size is stated in some rows and not others, as once, few, many or a class when expanded.

-	TRBV6-5	TRBJ2-7	-	CASSRDFYYEQYF	TGTGCCAGCAGCCGGGACTTTTACTACGAGCAGTACTTC
-	TRBV28	TRBJ2-7	-	CASSPPPDRDEQYF	TGTGCCAGCAGTCCCCCTCCGGACAGAGACGAGCAGTACTTC
TRBD2	TRBV7-3	TRBJ2-3	few	CASSPRLALADTQYF	TGTGCCAGCAGCCCCCGACTAGCTCTCGCAGATACGCAGTATTTT
TRBD1	TRBV30	TRBJ1-6	-	CAWRDRDSPLHF	TGTGCCTGGAGGGACAGGGATTCACCCCTCCACTTT
TRBD2	TRBV2	TRBJ2-1	-	CASSSGTSAYNERFF	TGTGCCAGCAGTTCCGGGACTAGCGCATACAATGAGCGGTTCTTC
TRBD1	TRBV28	TRBJ2-7	-	CASTPRGAGGIYEQYF	TGTGCCAGCACTCCCAGGGGGGCAGGGGGCATATACGAGCAGTACTTC
-	TRBV14	TRBJ1-2	-	CASSQDSYGYTF	TGTGCCAGCAGCCAAGACAGCTATGGCTACACCTTC
-	TRBV21-1	TRBJ2-6	few	CFPGGLGANVLTF	TGTTTCCCTGGGGGCTTAGGGGCCAACGTCCTGACTTTC
TRBD1	TRBV6-6	TRBJ1-2	few	CASSYRDSNYGYTF	TGTGCCAGCAGTTACCGGGACAGTAACTATGGCTACACCTTC
TRBD1	TRBV5-4	TRBJ1-1	-	CASSLPPGQGSTEAFF	TGTGCCAGCAGCTTACCACCGGGACAGGGGAGCACTGAAGCTTTCTTT
-	TRBV7-8	TRBJ1-5	-	CASSHRGLGINQPQHF	TGTGCCAGCAGCCACAGAGGGTTAGGGATAAATCAGCCCCAGCATTTT
-	TRBV4-1	TRBJ2-3	-	CASRDLGGDTQYF	TGCGCCAGCAGGGACCTCGGCGGGGATACGCAGTATTTT
-	TRBV6-1	TRBJ1-1	-	CASGPQGFTEAFF	TGTGCCAGCGGGCCCCAGGGGTTCACTGAAGCTTTCTTT
TRBD1	TRBV6-5	TRBJ1-6	-	CASSQRQGPNSPLHF	TGTGCCAGCAGTCAACGACAGGGCCCTAATTCACCCCTCCACTTT
TRBD2	TRBV6-5	TRBJ2-1	few	CASSLNSGSNNEQFF	TGTGCCAGCAGTTTAAATAGCGGGAGCAACAATGAGCAGTTCTTC
TRBD2	TRBV13	TRBJ2-1	-	CASSPTSVSYNEQFF	TGTGCCAGCAGCCCAACTAGCGTCTCATACAATGAGCAGTTCTTC
-	TRBV19	TRBJ2-7	few	CASSISPPPSTYEQYF	TGTGCCAGTAGTATTTCCCCCCCACCCAGTACCTACGAGCAGTACTTC
-	TRBV5-1	TRBJ2-5	-	CASSSLPGVVRETQYF	TGCGCCAGCAGCTCACTACCTGGAGTAGTGCGGGAGACCCAGTACTTC
-	TRBV28	TRBJ2-7	-	CASRAGKSSYEQYF	TGTGCCAGCAGGGCGGGTAAGAGCTCCTACGAGCAGTACTTC
TRBD1	TRBV7-9	TRBJ1-1	once	CASSLTGTGNTEAFF	TGTGCCAGCAGCTTGACCGGGACAGGGAACACTGAAGCTTTCTTT
-	TRBV10-3	TRBJ2-1	-	CAIRRGNEQFF	TGTGCCATCAGGCGGGGAAATGAGCAGTTCTTC
TRBD2	TRBV27	TRBJ2-1	-	CASSSGTGGHNEQFF	TGTGCCAGCAGTTCTGGGACGGGAGGTCACAATGAGCAGTTCTTC
TRBD1	TRBV5-6	TRBJ2-7	few	CASSLGGSGGVYEQYF	TGTGCCAGCAGCTTGGGGGGGTCAGGGGGCGTTTACGAGCAGTACTTC
-	TRBV5-4	TRBJ1-4	-	CASSQDSGREKLFF	TGTGCCAGCAGCCAGGACAGTGGACGTGAAAAACTGTTTTTT
-	TRBV18	TRBJ1-2	-	CASSPQEQVYGYTF	TGTGCCAGCTCACCACAGGAACAGGTCTATGGCTACACCTTC
-	TRBV15	TRBJ2-7	-	CATSTNTGAYEQYF	TGTGCCACCAGCACCAACACAGGTGCCTACGAGCAGTACTTC
-	TRBV11-2	TRBJ1-1	few	CASSWPIGMNTEAFF	TGTGCCAGCAGCTGGCCGATCGGGATGAACACTGAAGCTTTCTTT
-	TRBV29-1	TRBJ1-2	-	CSASYMALYGYTF	TGCAGCGCCAGTTACATGGCTCTCTATGGCTACACCTTC
-	TRBV6-1	TRBJ2-5	-	CASTSVSTQYF	TGTGCCAGCACCAGCGTGTCAACCCAGTACTTC
TRBD1	TRBV7-9	TRBJ2-1	-	CASSTYRGRGVHEQFF	TGTGCCAGCAGCACTTACAGGGGGCGCGGTGTCCATGAGCAGTTCTTC
-	TRBV7-9	TRBJ2-7	-	CASSGEDRPYYEQYF	TGTGCCAGCAGCGGGGAGGACCGGCCCTACTACGAGCAGTACTTC